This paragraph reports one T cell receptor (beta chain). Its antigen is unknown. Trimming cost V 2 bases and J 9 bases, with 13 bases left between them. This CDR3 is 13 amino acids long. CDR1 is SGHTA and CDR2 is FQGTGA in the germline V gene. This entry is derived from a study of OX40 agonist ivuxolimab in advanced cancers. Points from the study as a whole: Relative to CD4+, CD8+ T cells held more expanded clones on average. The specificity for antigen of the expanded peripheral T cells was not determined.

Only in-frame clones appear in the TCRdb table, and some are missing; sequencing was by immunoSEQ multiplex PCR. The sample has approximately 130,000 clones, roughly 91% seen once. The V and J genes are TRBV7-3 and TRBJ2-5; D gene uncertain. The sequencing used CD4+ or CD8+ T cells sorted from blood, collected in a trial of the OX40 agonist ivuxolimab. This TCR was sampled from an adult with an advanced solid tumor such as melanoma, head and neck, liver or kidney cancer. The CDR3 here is CASSLAPGQPQYF. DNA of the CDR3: TGTGCCAGCAGCTTAGCCCCGGGTCAGCCCCAGTACTTC.